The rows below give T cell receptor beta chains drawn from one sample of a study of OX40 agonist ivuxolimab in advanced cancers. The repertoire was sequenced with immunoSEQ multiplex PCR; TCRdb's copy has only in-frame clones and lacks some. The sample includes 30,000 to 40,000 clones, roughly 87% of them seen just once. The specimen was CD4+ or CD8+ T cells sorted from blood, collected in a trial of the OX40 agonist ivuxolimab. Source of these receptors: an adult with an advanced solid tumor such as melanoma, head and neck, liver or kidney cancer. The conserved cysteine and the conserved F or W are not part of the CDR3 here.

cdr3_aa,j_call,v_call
ASRNTGSFAEKLF,TRBJ1-4,TRBV27
ASSTPGGETQY,TRBJ2-5,TRBV6-5
ASSYFTGLGNEAF,TRBJ1-1,TRBV7-2
ASSLRPPGGESEQY,TRBJ2-7,TRBV5-4
ASSRDFYEQY,-,TRBV9
AGRGQGASEAF,TRBJ1-1,TRBV28
AINQDSAGGPTDTQY,TRBJ2-3,TRBV10-3
ASSGGSLYEQY,TRBJ2-7,TRBV2
ASSSGIGLAGAQETQY,TRBJ2-5,TRBV7-2
ASSQGSTEAF,TRBJ1-1,TRBV4-3
ASSDSEAPTDTQY,TRBJ2-3,TRBV10-1
ASSLGQGSPEQY,TRBJ2-7,TRBV27
AWGQGAWEQY,TRBJ2-7,TRBV30
ASSSWTSAGYEQY,TRBJ2-7,TRBV27
ASSQASGGRRTDTQY,TRBJ2-3,TRBV4-3
ASSSGQGHQPQH,TRBJ1-5,TRBV2
ASSLRITGAQTQY,TRBJ2-5,TRBV7-7
ASSQDFQGAYGYT,TRBJ1-2,TRBV14
ASSLTGALGETQY,TRBJ2-5,TRBV13
ASSHQGSSNEQF,TRBJ2-1,TRBV5-4
ASSTGPSADTQY,TRBJ2-3,TRBV11-2
ASSISGTGAFGQY,TRBJ2-7,TRBV10-2
ASSDSAGGTEAF,TRBJ1-1,TRBV19
ASSVDNRAHT,TRBJ1-2,TRBV9
SVEDLSGGSNGYT,TRBJ1-2,TRBV29-1
ASSPTGGLVNTEAF,TRBJ1-1,TRBV7-9
ASRFRDRGGNGNQPQH,TRBJ1-5,TRBV5-1
ASSYVTGEQETQY,TRBJ2-5,TRBV6-5
ATLDSYNEQF,TRBJ2-1,TRBV10-3
ASSQGVAYEQY,TRBJ2-7,TRBV4-1
ASSQQGSSYEQY,TRBJ2-7,TRBV6-5
ASSAYSLTDTQY,TRBJ2-3,TRBV25-1
ASSLPPLTGGEGNSPLH,TRBJ1-6,TRBV7-9
ASSLEGLEQF,TRBJ2-1,TRBV5-4
ASSLGSPLH,TRBJ1-6,TRBV27
ASSLAPLWDNEKLF,TRBJ1-4,TRBV5-1
ASSPTDRLGTDTQY,TRBJ2-3,TRBV5-5
ASSSGTVNTGELF,TRBJ2-2,TRBV25-1
ASSLTGVNSAGELF,TRBJ2-2,TRBV28
ASSLARGQGKPEAF,TRBJ1-1,TRBV7-9
ASSPPTVSGNTIY,TRBJ1-3,TRBV7-9
ASSTGTASTDTQY,TRBJ2-3,TRBV6-5
ASRVHGTLNTEAF,TRBJ1-1,TRBV6-4
ASSIYGDQPQH,TRBJ1-5,TRBV19
ASSLGSRADEQF,TRBJ2-1,TRBV7-9
ASSYGAGPNEQF,TRBJ2-1,TRBV6-5
ASSLILPKEGTEAF,TRBJ1-1,TRBV7-2
ASSLDPTDTQY,TRBJ2-3,TRBV7-2
ASSLRGRNQETQY,TRBJ2-5,TRBV19
ASSQDWAGETQY,TRBJ2-5,TRBV4-3
ATGGGAGWDTEAF,TRBJ1-1,TRBV15
ASSVGLGGGYGYT,TRBJ1-2,TRBV9
ASSIFTGRNTEAF,TRBJ1-1,TRBV19
AWLFRGGGEQY,TRBJ2-7,TRBV30
SATNPRGAF,TRBJ1-1,TRBV20-1